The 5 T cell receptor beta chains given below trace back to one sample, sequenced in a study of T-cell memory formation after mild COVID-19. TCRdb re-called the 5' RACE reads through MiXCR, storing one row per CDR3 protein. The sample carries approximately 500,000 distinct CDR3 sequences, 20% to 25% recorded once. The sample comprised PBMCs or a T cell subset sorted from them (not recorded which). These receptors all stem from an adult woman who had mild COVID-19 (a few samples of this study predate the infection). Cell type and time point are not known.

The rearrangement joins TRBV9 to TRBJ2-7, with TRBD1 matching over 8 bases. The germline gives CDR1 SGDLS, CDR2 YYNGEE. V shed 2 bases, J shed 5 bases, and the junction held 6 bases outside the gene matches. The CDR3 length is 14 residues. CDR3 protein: CASSVSDRVNEQYF. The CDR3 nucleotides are TGTGCCAGCAGCGTGTCGGACAGGGTGAACGAGCAGTACTTC.

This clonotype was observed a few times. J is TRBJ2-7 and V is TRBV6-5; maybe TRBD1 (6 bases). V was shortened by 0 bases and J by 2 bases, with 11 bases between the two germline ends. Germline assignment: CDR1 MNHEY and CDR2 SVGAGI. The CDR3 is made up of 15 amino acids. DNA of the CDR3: TGTGCCAGCAGTTACTCTTCGGGACAAACCTACGAGCAGTACTTC. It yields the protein CASSYSSGQTYEQYF.

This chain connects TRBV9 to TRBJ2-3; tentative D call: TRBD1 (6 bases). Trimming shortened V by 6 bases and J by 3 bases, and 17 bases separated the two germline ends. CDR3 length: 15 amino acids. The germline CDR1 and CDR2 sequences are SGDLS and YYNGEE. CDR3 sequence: CASNLQGVGTDTQYF. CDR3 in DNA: TGTGCCAGCAACTTACAGGGTGTGGGGACAGATACGCAGTATTTT.

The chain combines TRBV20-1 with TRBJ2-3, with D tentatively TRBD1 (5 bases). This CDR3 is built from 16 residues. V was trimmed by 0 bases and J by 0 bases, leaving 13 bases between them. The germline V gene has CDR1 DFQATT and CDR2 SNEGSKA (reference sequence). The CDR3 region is CSARDPGQGSTDTQYF. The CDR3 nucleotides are TGCAGTGCTAGAGATCCCGGACAAGGCAGCACAGATACGCAGTATTTT.

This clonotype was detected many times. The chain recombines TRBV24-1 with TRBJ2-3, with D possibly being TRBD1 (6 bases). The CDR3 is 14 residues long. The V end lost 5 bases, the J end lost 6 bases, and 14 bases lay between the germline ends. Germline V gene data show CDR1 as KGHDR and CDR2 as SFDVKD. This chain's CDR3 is CATSARTGTDTQYF. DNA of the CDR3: TGTGCCACCAGTGCAAGAACAGGGACCGATACGCAGTATTTT.